The 11 T cell receptor beta chains given below trace back to one sample, sequenced in a study of monozygotic twins with inflammatory bowel disease (dated by TCRdb to between 2017 and 2020). Library preparation was by 5' RACE. Sequencing took place on an Illumina HiSeq 2500. The reads underwent TCRdb reprocessing, giving one record for each CDR3 protein sequence and no DNA. This sample's records show around 140,000 distinct CDR3 sequences. In total, the top ten clones hold approximately 1.2% of the sample. Input material: blood. The receptors were sampled from a human donor with ulcerative colitis or Crohn's disease, or a healthy co-twin of an affected twin (not recorded which).

This chain uses TRBV12-3 or TRBV12-4 with TRBJ2-1; there is no DNA to check the TCRdb D call of TRBD1. The CDR3 extends over 16 amino acids. CDR3 amino acids: CASSLRAGGSYNEQFF.

The chain is built from TRBV9 and TRBJ2-2; the TRBD1 assignment by TCRdb is unverifiable without DNA. Germline V gives CDR1 SGDLS, CDR2 YYNGEE. This CDR3 has 17 amino acids. The CDR3 loop is CASSAPRTEPNTGELFF. The complete variable domain, with remaining parts taken from reference TRBV9 and TRBJ2-2, reads DSGVTQTPKHLITATGQRVTLRCSPRSGDLSVYWYQQSLDQGLQFLIQYYNGEERAKGNILERFSAQQFPDLHSELNLSSLELGDSALYFCASSAPRTEPNTGELFFGEGSRLTVL.

The chain uses TRBV6-2 or TRBV6-3 and TRBJ2-5; the TRBD2 assignment by TCRdb is unverifiable without DNA. The CDR3 loop spans 18 amino acids. Germline CDR1 MNHEY, CDR2 SVGEGT. The chain's CDR3 is CASSYSVIAGGKQETQYF.

The V and J genes are TRBV3-1 and TRBJ1-1. The CDR3 totals 14 residues. The germline V gene encodes CDR1 LGHDT and CDR2 YNNKEL (reference sequence). This chain's CDR3 is CASSPGPEWTEAFF.

The chain joins TRBV7-9 to TRBJ1-1. The CDR3 has 15 residues. Germline CDR1 SEHNR, CDR2 FQNEAQ (reference sequence). The CDR3 here is CASSLEDYVDTEAFF.

The chain is built from TRBV6-1 and TRBJ1-6; checking the TCRdb D call of TRBD1 is not possible without DNA. This CDR3 comprises 15 residues. Germline V lookup: CDR1 MNHNS, CDR2 SASEGT. The CDR3 here is CASSPTGTGYSPLHF.

The CDR3 protein is CASSFQVRATEAFF. The J gene is TRBJ1-1, the V gene TRBV7-2. Germline values: CDR1 SGHTA, CDR2 FQGNSA. The CDR3 has 14 residues.

This chain connects TRBV13 to TRBJ1-4; TCRdb's assignment of TRBD1 cannot be checked, as there is no DNA. Per the germline V gene, CDR1 is PRHDT and CDR2 is FYEKMQ (reference sequence). The CDR3 totals 15 residues. The CDR3 sequence: CASSLGRPGNEKLFF.

The rearrangement uses TRBV19 and TRBJ2-6. The CDR3 totals 17 residues. Germline V CDR1 and CDR2: LNHDA, SQIVND (reference sequence). CDR3 region: CASSERSGVTGANVLTF.

The chain carries TRBV20-1 and TRBJ2-1; TCRdb reports TRBD2, a call that lacks DNA to check it against. This CDR3 region has 15 residues. Germline V lookup: CDR1 DFQATT, CDR2 SNEGSKA (reference sequence). This CDR3 is CSARRLAGNENEQFF.

The J gene is TRBJ2-7, the V gene TRBV12-3 or TRBV12-4. The CDR3 runs to 12 residues. The CDR3 is CASRSDLYEQYF.